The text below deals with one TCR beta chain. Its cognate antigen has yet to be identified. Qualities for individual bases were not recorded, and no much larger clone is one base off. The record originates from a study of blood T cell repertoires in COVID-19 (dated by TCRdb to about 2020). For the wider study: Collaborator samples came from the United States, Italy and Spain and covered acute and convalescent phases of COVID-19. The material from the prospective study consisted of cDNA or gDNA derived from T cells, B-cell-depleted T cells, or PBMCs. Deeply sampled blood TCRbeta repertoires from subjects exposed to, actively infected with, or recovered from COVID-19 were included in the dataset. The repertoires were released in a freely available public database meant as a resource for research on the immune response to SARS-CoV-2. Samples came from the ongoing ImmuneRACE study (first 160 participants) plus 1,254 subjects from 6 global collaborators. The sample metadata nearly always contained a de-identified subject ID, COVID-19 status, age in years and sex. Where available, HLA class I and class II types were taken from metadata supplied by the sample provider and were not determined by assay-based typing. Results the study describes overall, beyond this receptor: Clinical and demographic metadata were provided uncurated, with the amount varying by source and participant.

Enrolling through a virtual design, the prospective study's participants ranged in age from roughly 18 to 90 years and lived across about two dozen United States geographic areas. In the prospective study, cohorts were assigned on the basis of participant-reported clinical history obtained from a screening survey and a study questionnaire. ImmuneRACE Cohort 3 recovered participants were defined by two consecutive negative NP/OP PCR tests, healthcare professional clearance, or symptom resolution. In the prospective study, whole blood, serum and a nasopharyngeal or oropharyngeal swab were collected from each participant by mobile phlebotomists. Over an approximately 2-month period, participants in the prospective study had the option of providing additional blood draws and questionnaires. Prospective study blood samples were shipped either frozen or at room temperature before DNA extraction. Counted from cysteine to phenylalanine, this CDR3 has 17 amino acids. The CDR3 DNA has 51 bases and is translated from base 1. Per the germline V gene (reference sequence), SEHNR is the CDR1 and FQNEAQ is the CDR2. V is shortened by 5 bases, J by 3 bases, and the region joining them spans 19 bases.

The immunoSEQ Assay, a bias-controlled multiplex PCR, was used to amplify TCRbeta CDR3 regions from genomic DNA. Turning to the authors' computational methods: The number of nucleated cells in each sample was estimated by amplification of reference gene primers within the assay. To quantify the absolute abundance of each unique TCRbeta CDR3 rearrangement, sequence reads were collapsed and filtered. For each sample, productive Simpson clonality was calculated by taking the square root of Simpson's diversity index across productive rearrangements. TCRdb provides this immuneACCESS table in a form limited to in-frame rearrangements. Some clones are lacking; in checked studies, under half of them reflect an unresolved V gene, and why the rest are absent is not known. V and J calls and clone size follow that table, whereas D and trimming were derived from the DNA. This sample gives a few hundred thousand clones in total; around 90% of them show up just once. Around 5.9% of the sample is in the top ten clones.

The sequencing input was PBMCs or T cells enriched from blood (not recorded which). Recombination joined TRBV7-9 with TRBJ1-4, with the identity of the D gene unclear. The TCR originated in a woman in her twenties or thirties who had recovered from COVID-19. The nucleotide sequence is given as TGTGCCAGCAGCCCGCGGTTCGGTGCGCGAGCTAATGAAAAACTGTTTTTT. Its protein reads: CASSPRFGARANEKLFF.